Shown below are 29 T cell receptor beta chains from a single sample sequenced in a study of vaccination and CD4 T cells after COVID-19. No antigen has been assigned to these receptors. Documented treatment: approximately nine-day PBMC culture with coronavirus spike peptide pools or control peptides (ViraFEST assay). Cultured CD4+ T cell DNA underwent sequencing with the Oncomine TCR Beta short-read assay. TCRdb ran MiXCR on the PCR reads and lists one entry per CDR3 protein. The sample carries 10,000 to 13,000 distinct CDR3 sequences, approximately 53% recorded once. Source material: CD4+ T cells from blood, cultured in vitro. Source of these receptors: a human donor who had recovered from COVID-19.

The V gene is TRBV30, the J gene TRBJ2-5, with D possibly called TRBD1 or TRBD2 (5 bases each). CDR1 GTSNPN and CDR2 SVGIG come from the germline V gene (reference sequence). The CDR3 extends over 14 amino acids. V lost 5 bases, J lost 5 bases, and 18 bases lay in between. CDR3 nucleotides: TGTGCCTGGTCTCGGGACGGCGGCGGGGAGACCCAGTACTTC. Residues: CAWSRDGGGETQYF.

The rearrangement joins TRBV10-3 to TRBJ2-5, with a possible D match to TRBD2 (5 bases). Germline V CDR1 and CDR2: ENHRY, SYGVKD. The CDR3 has 14 residues. The V end lost 7 bases, the J end lost 1 base, and 13 bases lay between the germline ends. The CDR3 sequence: CAIKAGLSQETQYF. CDR3 coding DNA: TGTGCCATCAAAGCAGGACTTTCCCAAGAGACCCAGTACTTC.

There are a few counts of this clonotype. The CDR3 region has the DNA TGTGCCAGCAGTTTAGGGGGCGAAGGAAACACCATATATTTT. Translating it yields CASSLGGEGNTIYF. The rearrangement joins TRBV6-5 to TRBJ1-3; 7 nucleotides match TRBD1. With 4 bases clipped from V and 4 bases from J, the junction kept 4 bases outside the gene matches. This CDR3 is 14 amino acids long. CDR1 and CDR2 from the germline V gene are MNHEY and SVGAGI.

The J gene is TRBJ2-2, the V gene TRBV4-3; TRBD1 agrees at 9 bases. This CDR3 is 17 amino acids long. Germline-derived CDR1 and CDR2 are LGHNA and YSLEER. Trimming removed 7 bases from V and 2 bases from J; junction bases left unmatched: 11. The CDR3 DNA reads as TGCGCCAGCAACAACATACCGGGACAGGGTAACACCGGGGAGCTGTTTTTT. It yields the protein CASNNIPGQGNTGELFF.

The gene calls are TRBV20-1 and TRBJ1-1; D gene uncertain. Trimming took off 5 bases at V and 1 base at J, with 5 bases between the two ends. CDR1 is DFQATT, CDR2 SNEGSKA, per germline (reference sequence). The CDR3 length is 11 residues. The CDR3 loop is CSALWNTEAFF. The CDR3 DNA follows: TGCAGTGCTTTGTGGAACACTGAAGCTTTCTTT.

This clonotype was counted a single time. V gene TRBV2 combines with J gene TRBJ2-2, with D unclear. CDR3 length: 14 residues. V dropped 5 bases and J dropped 6 bases, with 13 bases sitting between them. In germline, CDR1 is SNHLY, CDR2 FYNNEI. The CDR3 region has the DNA TGTGCCAGCAGTCCTGGTTACCAGGCCGGGGAGCTGTTTTTT. It encodes CASSPGYQAGELFF.

The chain has TRBV20-1 and TRBJ2-3, with 8 bases that match TRBD2. The CDR3 has 15 amino acids. With 3 bases clipped from V and 5 bases from J, the junction kept 10 bases outside the gene matches. Looked up from germline, CDR1 is DFQATT and CDR2 is SNEGSKA (reference sequence). For the CDR3, the DNA is TGCAGTGCTAGTTCCGGGAGGGCCCTCGGAGATACGCAGTATTTT. Translating it yields CSASSGRALGDTQYF.

V usage is TRBV7-2 and J usage is TRBJ2-1; TRBD2 agrees at 10 bases. Unmatched junction bases numbered 10, after V lost 1 base and J lost 7 bases. The CDR3 has 17 residues. The germline CDR1 and CDR2 sequences are SGHTA and FQGNSA. The chain's CDR3 is CASSLGPAGGPRNEQFF. The DNA for the CDR3 is TGTGCCAGCAGCTTAGGTCCAGCGGGAGGGCCGCGGAATGAGCAGTTCTTC.

The chain carries TRBV3-1 and TRBJ2-5; weak D call: TRBD2 (6 bases). The CDR3 is 13 residues long. CDR1 LGHDT and CDR2 YNNKEL come from the germline V gene (reference sequence). Trimming left V 2 bases short and J 7 bases short, with 11 bases between. The CDR3 DNA follows: TGTGCCAGCAGCCAATCGACTAGAGGGACCCAGTACTTC. Amino acid sequence: CASSQSTRGTQYF.

This clonotype occurred a few times. This chain links TRBV7-3 with TRBJ2-3, with D hard to call. This CDR3 has 14 residues. V was cut by 5 bases and J by 8 bases, with 17 bases left in between. Germline V CDR1 and CDR2: SGHTA, FQGTGA. CDR3 loop: CASSDPRAPGTQYF. The CDR3 DNA reads as TGTGCCAGCAGCGACCCCCGTGCCCCGGGTACGCAGTATTTT.

This clonotype was found a few times. J is TRBJ1-5 and V is TRBV20-1; 9 bases map to TRBD1. Trimming at V came to 3 bases and at J to 5 bases, leaving 5 bases not matched to a gene. The length of the CDR3 is 14 residues. Germline V gene sequence: CDR1 DFQATT, CDR2 SNEGSKA (reference sequence). CDR3 nucleotide sequence: TGCAGTGCTAGGCCGGGACAGGGTGATCAGCCCCAGCATTTT. Protein product: CSARPGQGDQPQHF.

Only one count was recorded for this clonotype. The chain links TRBV28 to TRBJ1-6; D is unclear. CDR1 MDHEN and CDR2 SYDVKM come from the germline V gene. This CDR3 is 12 amino acids long. V lost 6 bases, J lost 10 bases, and 10 bases lay in between. CDR3 DNA sequence: TGTGCCAGCAGATCTATGCGGTCACCCCTCCACTTT. It specifies CASRSMRSPLHF. Full variable domain (outside the CDR3, taken from reference TRBV28 and TRBJ1-6): DVKVTQSSRYLVKRTGEKVFLECVQDMDHENMFWYRQDPGLGLRLIYFSYDVKMKEKGDIPEGYSVSREKKERFSLILESASTNQTSMYLCASRSMRSPLHFGNGTRLTVT.

This clonotype was observed a handful of times. V gene TRBV20-1 combines with J gene TRBJ1-2, with TRBD1 as a possible D gene (6 bases). CDR1 and CDR2 from the germline V gene are DFQATT and SNEGSKA (reference sequence). Trimming shortened V by 6 bases and J by 4 bases, and 21 bases separated the two germline ends. The CDR3 totals 15 residues. CDR3 sequence reads: CSAGRSGGLIYGYTF. The CDR3 coding sequence is TGCAGTGCAGGGCGCTCGGGGGGCCTTATCTATGGCTACACCTTC.

This sequence joins TRBV11-2 and TRBJ1-3; 8 bases map to TRBD1. Germline V gene lookup returns CDR1 SGHAT and CDR2 FQNNGV. With V trimmed by 4 bases and J by 1 base, 3 bases remained unmatched. This CDR3 contains 15 residues. In DNA, the CDR3 is TGTGCCAGCAGCTCTCGGACAGGGTCTGGAAACACCATATATTTT. It translates to CASSSRTGSGNTIYF.

The rearrangement joins TRBV10-1 to TRBJ2-3; D not certain. Trimming stripped 4 bases from V and 6 bases from J, with 8 bases between. The CDR3 runs to 12 residues. Germline V gene lookup returns CDR1 WNHNN and CDR2 SYGVQD (reference sequence). CDR3 region: CASSGIGDTQYF. For the CDR3, the DNA is TGCGCCAGCAGTGGGATAGGGGATACGCAGTATTTT.

The V call is TRBV20-1, the J call TRBJ2-1; TRBD2 agrees at 8 bases. The V gene end was trimmed by 0 bases and the J gene end by 3 bases; junction bases not matched to a gene: 7. The CDR3 runs 16 residues. The V gene's germline CDR1 is DFQATT and CDR2 SNEGSKA (reference sequence). CDR3 residues: CSARDRSSGSYNEQFF. For the CDR3, the DNA is TGCAGTGCTAGAGATCGTTCGAGCGGGAGCTACAATGAGCAGTTCTTC.

The rearrangement joins TRBV6-1 to TRBJ2-7; D gene uncertain. This CDR3 has 15 amino acids. The ends were cut back, 2 bases at V and 2 bases at J, with 13 bases in the middle. Germline CDR1 and CDR2: MNHNS and SASEGT. CDR3 sequence: CASSELGNPTYEQYF. CDR3 DNA sequence: TGTGCCAGCAGTGAACTAGGTAATCCGACCTACGAGCAGTACTTC.

The V gene is TRBV18, the J gene TRBJ1-2, with 7 bases fitting TRBD1. V lost 4 bases and J lost 4; bases outside the gene matches: 9. The CDR3 has 15 residues. The germline CDR1 and CDR2 sequences are KGHSH and LQKENI. The CDR3 reads CASSLDRSRVYGYTF. The CDR3 nucleotides are TGTGCCAGCTCACTGGACAGGTCGCGGGTCTATGGCTACACCTTC.

The chain is built from TRBV19 and TRBJ1-5; D not certain. With 4 bases removed from V and 1 base from J, the gap between germline ends came to 14 bases. Germline V gene sequence: CDR1 LNHDA, CDR2 SQIVND (reference sequence). CDR3 length: 16 residues. CDR3 DNA sequence: TGTGCCAGTAGTACCCAGCCCCGAGCCAGCAATCAGCCCCAGCATTTT. As protein: CASSTQPRASNQPQHF.

This chain connects TRBV12-3 or TRBV12-4 to TRBJ1-4; no definite D call. There are 12 residues in the CDR3. Trimming cost V 3 bases and J 7 bases, with 6 bases left between them. CDR3 in amino acids: CASSFGVEKLFF. In DNA form, the CDR3 reads TGTGCCAGCAGTTTTGGGGTTGAAAAACTGTTTTTT.

The V and J genes are TRBV19 and TRBJ2-7; TRBD1 aligns across 10 bases. V lost 5 bases and J lost 3; bases outside the gene matches: 7. This CDR3 comprises 15 residues. CDR1 is LNHDA, CDR2 SQIVND, per germline (reference sequence). Here the CDR3 DNA reads TGTGCCAGTAGTGAGGACAGGGGGAGCCGCTACGAGCAGTACTTC. As protein: CASSEDRGSRYEQYF.

The rearrangement uses TRBV5-1 and TRBJ2-3, with 9 bases identical to TRBD1. Germline assignment: CDR1 SGHRS and CDR2 YFSETQ. This CDR3 region has 16 residues. J was trimmed by 6 bases and V by 4 bases; bases with no gene match: 12. Here the CDR3 reads CASSPGLGTGPDTQYF. CDR3 bases: TGCGCCAGCAGCCCAGGACTCGGGACAGGGCCCGATACGCAGTATTTT.

The table lists this clonotype with a few counts. V and J are TRBV6-4 and TRBJ2-2; 8 bases align to TRBD1. Per the germline V gene, CDR1 is MRHNA and CDR2 is SNTAGT. V gave up 0 bases and J gave up 7 bases; unmatched junction bases: 1. This CDR3 spans 14 amino acids. Here the CDR3 DNA reads TGTGCCAGCAGTGACTCTACAGGGGGCGGGGAGCTGTTTTTT. It is translated as CASSDSTGGGELFF.

This chain links TRBV6-1 with TRBJ1-4; 7 bases map to TRBD1. From germline, CDR1 is MNHNS and CDR2 SASEGT. The trim removed 6 bases at V and 4 bases at J, leaving 5 bases unmatched. The CDR3 is made up of 14 amino acids. The CDR3 sequence is CASRGTVHNEKLFF. The CDR3 nucleotides read TGTGCCAGCAGGGGGACAGTTCATAATGAAAAACTGTTTTTT.

There are a few counts of this clonotype. The chain recombines TRBV20-1 with TRBJ1-1, with no clear D. Trimming shortened V by 5 bases and J by 1 base, and 8 bases separated the two germline ends. Per germline, CDR1 DFQATT and CDR2 SNEGSKA (reference sequence). This CDR3 has 12 residues. In nucleotides, the CDR3 is TGCAGTGCTGGCAGGAGGAACACTGAAGCTTTCTTT. This gives the protein CSAGRRNTEAFF.

CDR3 sequence (DNA): TGTGCCACCAGTGCCGGTAGCGGGAGGGGGGGCAATGAGCAGTTCTTC. As protein: CATSAGSGRGGNEQFF. The chain has TRBV24-1 and TRBJ2-1; 11 positions agree with TRBD2. V gave up 5 bases and J gave up 6 bases; unmatched junction bases: 8. The CDR3 consists of 16 residues. The germline V gene has CDR1 KGHDR and CDR2 SFDVKD.

This clonotype was seen more than once but under ten times. The chain couples TRBV19 to TRBJ2-7, with 9 nucleotides matching TRBD2. This CDR3 spans 14 amino acids. In germline, CDR1 is LNHDA, CDR2 SQIVND (reference sequence). V lost 4 bases, J lost 6 bases, and 7 bases stayed unmatched. In nucleotides, the CDR3 is TGTGCCAGTAGTAACAGCGGGAGGTACGGCGAGCAGTACTTC. Its translation is CASSNSGRYGEQYF.

This clonotype came up a few times. The chain couples TRBV6-1 to TRBJ2-3, with a tentative D call TRBD1 (5 bases). Looked up from germline, CDR1 is MNHNS and CDR2 is SASEGT. V lost 6 bases and J 2 bases, leaving 9 bases between the germline ends. The CDR3 covers 13 residues. The CDR3 nucleotides read TGTGCCAGCAGATCAGGGTCCACAGATACGCAGTATTTT. It yields the protein CASRSGSTDTQYF.

V usage is TRBV6-2 or TRBV6-3 and J usage is TRBJ2-3; the D gene is possibly TRBD2 (6 bases). The CDR3 length is 15 residues. V lost 0 bases and J 6 bases, leaving 13 bases between the germline ends. The germline V gene encodes CDR1 MNHEY and CDR2 SVGEGT. CDR3 sequence: CASSYSTGVGDTQYF. The DNA for the CDR3 is TGTGCCAGCAGTTACTCGACGGGGGTAGGTGATACGCAGTATTTT.